This T cell receptor (beta chain) is drawn from a study of T cells in Graves' hyperthyroidism and ophthalmopathy. General study results and limits: Blood also contained most expanded thyroid clonotypes above 0.001.

On this clonotype itself: The target antigen is unknown.

RNA transcripts gave rise to amplified TCR beta CDR3 regions. HTBI primers were employed in a first-round RT-PCR of the TCR CDR3. MiXCR, run by TCRdb on the multiplex PCR reads, gives a single entry per CDR3 protein. The profile covers 340,000 or so distinct CDR3 sequences, with about 21% appearing a single time and about 50% taken by the ten largest. Each patient was aged 18 to 65 and had newly diagnosed hyperthyroidism of under 2 months' duration. Not enrolled were patients with uncontrolled infection, other autoimmune disease, pregnancy or lactation. CDR3 length: 15 amino acids. Germline V CDR1 and CDR2: SNHLY, FYNNEI. With 7 bases clipped from V and 4 bases from J, the junction kept 11 bases outside the gene matches.

This clonotype was obtained from a woman between 45 and 65 years old with Graves' hyperthyroidism. The chain links TRBV2 to TRBJ2-5; 8 bases match TRBD2. Input material: blood. The CDR3 protein is CASNTDGRASETQYF. CDR3 sequence (DNA): TGTGCCAGCAATACTGACGGGAGGGCTTCAGAGACCCAGTACTTC. Full variable domain (missing parts from reference TRBV2 and TRBJ2-5): EPEVTQTPSHQVTQMGQEVILRCVPISNHLYFYWYRQILGQKVEFLVSFYNNEISEKSEIFDDQFSVERPDGSNFTLKIRSTKLEDSAMYFCASNTDGRASETQYFGPGTRLLVL.